This T cell receptor (beta chain) was sequenced during a study of ipilimumab plus nivolumab after autologous stem cell transplantation. Study-level information: Typical patient got a handful of ipilimumab doses and roughly 8 nivolumab doses (median). General study points: TCR repertoire, Treg phenotype and gut microbiota reportedly support more study of this approach.

CDR1 and CDR2 from the germline V gene are SGDLS and YYNGEE. The CDR3 runs to 18 residues. The V and J ends lost 4 bases and 0 bases respectively, with 17 bases between them. Libraries were prepared by immunoSEQ multiplex PCR; TCRdb keeps only in-frame clonotypes and omits some of them. The sample has approximately 15,000 clones, roughly three quarters seen once. Patients got ipilimumab 1 mg/kg beginning 14 to 28 days post-transplant. Through week 26, nivolumab 3 mg/kg IV was given weeks 1, 4, 7, 10, then biweekly. For this clone: Its matching antigen is unknown.

This chain links TRBV9 with TRBJ2-6, with D perhaps matching TRBD1 or TRBD2 (5 bases each). The sequences come from PBMCs, collected in a trial of ipilimumab plus nivolumab as post-transplant consolidation. The receptor comes from a male donor with diffuse large B-cell lymphoma. Written as DNA, the CDR3 is TGTGCCAGCAGCCGAACTCCGGGACCCAGCTCTGGGGCCAACGTCCTGACTTTC. Residues: CASSRTPGPSSGANVLTF.